This T cell receptor (beta chain) was captured in a study of blood T cell repertoires in COVID-19. Across the whole study: T cells, B-cell-depleted T cells, or PBMCs supplied cDNA or gDNA.

Trimming removed 4 bases from V and 4 bases from J, with 5 bases in between. The CDR3 contains 12 residues. Germline V gives CDR1 LNHDA, CDR2 SQIVND (reference sequence). The protocol was immunoSEQ multiplex PCR, while the TCRdb copy is restricted to in-frame clones and leaves out a portion. The profile shows about 140,000 clones, roughly three quarters of them singletons. Material: peripheral blood. The V and J genes are TRBV19 and TRBJ2-1; D remains unclear. The clonotype comes from a woman aged 60 to 75 with acute or convalescent COVID-19. The chain's CDR3 is CASSRLYNEQFF. In DNA, the CDR3 is TGTGCCAGTAGTAGGCTGTACAATGAGCAGTTCTTC. The full variable domain, its missing parts supplied by reference TRBV19 and TRBJ2-1, is DGGITQSPKYLFRKEGQNVTLSCEQNLNHDAMYWYRQDPGQGLRLIYYSQIVNDFQKGDIAEGYSVSREKKESFPLTVTSAQKNPTAFYLCASSRLYNEQFFGPGTRLTVL.